The 28 T cell receptor beta chains listed next were all sequenced from one sample in a study of Ad26.COV2.S vaccination and SARS-CoV-2 variants. The treatment is: about 20 received Ad26.COV2.S at low or high dose, single or two shots; about 5 received placebo; per-sample allocation not given. Day 63 after the first injection of vaccine or placebo was the sampling time. This table comes from immunoSEQ multiplex PCR, and its TCRdb copy is limited to in-frame clones, with some not included. The sample includes 500,000 or so clones, roughly 89% seen only once; the top ten take about 2.5%. Specimen: peripheral blood, collected in a trial of Ad26.COV2.S vaccine versus placebo. These receptors all stem from a person between 18 and 65 years old who received the Ad26.COV2.S COVID-19 vaccine or a placebo.

V usage is TRBV11-3 and J usage is TRBJ2-3; 7 positions match TRBD2. The CDR3 is 15 amino acids. Germline-derived CDR1 and CDR2 are SGHNT and YENEEA. V lost 0 bases and J lost 1; bases outside the gene matches: 1. In nucleotides, the CDR3 is TGTGCCAGCAGCTTAGAACGGGGGGGCACAGATACGCAGTATTTT. Translation: CASSLERGGTDTQYF.

J is TRBJ2-1 and V is TRBV5-1; D unresolved. The CDR3 has 15 amino acids. CDR1 is SGHRS, CDR2 YFSETQ, per germline. V was trimmed by 2 bases and J by 3 bases, leaving 12 bases between them. Here the CDR3 DNA reads TGCGCCAGCAGCTTTAAAAGGGCCTACTACAATGAGCAGTTCTTC. Translated, it gives CASSFKRAYYNEQFF.

This clone was counted between two and nine times. The J gene is TRBJ2-7, the V gene TRBV7-9; possible D gene TRBD2, 6 bases. Trimming removed 7 bases from V and 2 bases from J, with 15 bases in between. Germline values: CDR1 SEHNR, CDR2 FQNEAQ (reference sequence). CDR3 length: 14 residues. The CDR3 sequence is CASTPPPGAYEQYF. For the CDR3, the DNA is TGTGCCAGCACTCCCCCCCCGGGGGCCTACGAGCAGTACTTC.

The chain links TRBV6-2 or TRBV6-3 to TRBJ1-6; D possibly corresponds to TRBD1 (6 bases). CDR3 length equals 19 residues. Per the germline V gene, CDR1 is MNHEY and CDR2 is SVGEGT. The ends were cut back, 0 bases at V and 9 bases at J, with 24 bases in the middle. The DNA for the CDR3 is TGTGCCAGCAGTTACTCTTCAGGGGAGTCGCTCCGTTTTGGTTCACCCCTCCACTTT. This sequence encodes CASSYSSGESLRFGSPLHF.

The J gene is TRBJ2-1, the V gene TRBV19; 15 nucleotides match TRBD2. In germline, CDR1 is LNHDA, CDR2 SQIVND (reference sequence). The CDR3 runs to 17 residues. With 7 bases clipped from V and 5 bases from J, the junction kept 9 bases outside the gene matches. The CDR3 DNA reads TGTGCCAGTACCCCACGGACTAGCGGGAGGGAAAACAATGAGCAGTTCTTC. Its translation: CASTPRTSGRENNEQFF.

This clone has a single count. V and J are TRBV20-1 and TRBJ2-3; D may correspond to TRBD1 or TRBD2 (5 bases each). The germline V and J ends were trimmed by 7 bases and 1 base, with 6 bases remaining between them. This CDR3 is 11 amino acids long. The V gene's germline CDR1 is DFQATT and CDR2 SNEGSKA (reference sequence). The CDR3 DNA reads TGCAGTGGAGGGGGCACAGATACGCAGTATTTT. It specifies CSGGGTDTQYF.

This rearrangement joins TRBV7-2 to TRBJ1-1; D remains ambiguous. V dropped 0 bases and J dropped 3 bases, with 11 bases sitting between them. The germline CDR1 and CDR2 sequences are SGHTA and FQGNSA. The CDR3 runs 15 residues. In nucleotides, the CDR3 is TGTGCCAGCAGCTTAGCGGTAGCGCGGGACACTGAAGCTTTCTTT. This sequence encodes CASSLAVARDTEAFF.

The chain links TRBV4-2 to TRBJ1-6, with D perhaps matching TRBD1 (5 bases). V was clipped by 2 bases and J by 2 bases, with 13 bases between them. The CDR3 is 17 residues long. The germline gives CDR1 LGHNA, CDR2 YNFKEQ. The CDR3 region has the DNA TGTGCCAGCAGCCAAATTGTTCGGGGGACCTATAATTCACCCCTCCACTTT. Translating gives CASSQIVRGTYNSPLHF.

The rearrangement uses TRBV7-9 and TRBJ1-2; 9 bases align to TRBD1. The CDR3 has 13 amino acids. The J segment lost 8 bases and the V segment lost 1 base, leaving 2 bases of the junction unmatched. CDR1 is SEHNR, CDR2 FQNEAQ, per germline (reference sequence). CDR3 bases: TGTGCCAGCAGCTTAGGACAGGGGGAAGGCTACACCTTC. Translation: CASSLGQGEGYTF.

The chain is built from TRBV2 and TRBJ1-2; no clear D. The CDR3 length is 14 residues. CDR1 and CDR2 (germline): SNHLY, FYNNEI. V was cut by 6 bases and J by 5 bases, with 16 bases left in between. The chain's CDR3 is CASSDFLGSYGYTF. The CDR3 nucleotides read TGTGCCAGCAGCGATTTCCTGGGGAGTTATGGCTACACCTTC.

This clone was observed a single time. This sequence joins TRBV2 and TRBJ2-3; weak D call: TRBD1 (6 bases). Trimming took 10 bases from V and 0 from J, leaving 14 bases between them. The CDR3 extends over 14 amino acids. CDR1 SNHLY and CDR2 FYNNEI come from the germline V gene. DNA for the CDR3: TGTGCCACGACAAGGACAGCTAGCACAGATACGCAGTATTTT. It codes for CATTRTASTDTQYF.

For the CDR3, the DNA is TGTGCCTGGAGTGTGACTAGCAGGGAGACCCAGTACTTC. This codes for CAWSVTSRETQYF. The rearrangement uses TRBV30 and TRBJ2-5; 7 bases map to TRBD2. With V trimmed by 0 bases and J by 5 bases, 3 bases remained unmatched. Germline V gene lookup returns CDR1 GTSNPN and CDR2 SVGIG (reference sequence). The CDR3 runs 13 residues.

This clone was observed once. The chain joins TRBV6-5 to TRBJ1-2; the match to TRBD1 covers 12 bases. The V and J ends lost 6 bases and 7 bases, in that order; junction bases with no gene match: 6. The CDR3 totals 14 residues. The germline gives CDR1 MNHEY, CDR2 SVGAGI. CDR3 residues: CASSGTGGGSGYTF. The CDR3 nucleotides are TGTGCCAGCAGCGGGACAGGGGGCGGTTCTGGCTACACCTTC.

V gene TRBV5-1 combines with J gene TRBJ2-5, with 9 bases identical to TRBD1. The CDR3 consists of 14 residues. With 4 bases clipped from V and 5 bases from J, the junction kept 6 bases outside the gene matches. Germline CDR1 SGHRS, CDR2 YFSETQ. In DNA form, the CDR3 reads TGCGCCAGCAGCCCAGCTGGACAGGGGGAGACCCAGTACTTC. Translating gives CASSPAGQGETQYF.

This chain connects TRBV5-1 to TRBJ2-2; 10 bases align to TRBD2. The germline V gene has CDR1 SGHRS and CDR2 YFSETQ. There are 16 residues in the CDR3. The ends lost 4 bases at V and 0 bases at J; junction bases unmatched: 3. CDR3 residues: CASSETSGTNTGELFF. The DNA for the CDR3 is TGCGCCAGCAGCGAAACTAGCGGGACGAACACCGGGGAGCTGTTTTTT.

The rearrangement joins TRBV3-1 (or the pseudogene TRBV3-2) to TRBJ2-2, with 9 bases lining up with TRBD2. The CDR3 sequence is 16 residues long. V trimming: 2 bases; J trimming: 0 bases; junction bases outside the gene matches: 1. CDR1 LGHDT and CDR2 YNNKEL come from the germline V gene (reference sequence). The CDR3 is CASSQLAGANTGELFF. CDR3 nucleotide sequence: TGTGCCAGCAGCCAATTAGCGGGGGCGAACACCGGGGAGCTGTTTTTT.

V gene TRBV10-3 combines with J gene TRBJ2-3, with D maybe TRBD1 (6 bases). Germline CDR1 is ENHRY and CDR2 is SYGVKD. The ends were cut back, 6 bases at V and 3 bases at J, with 13 bases in the middle. This CDR3 is built from 14 residues. The CDR3 DNA follows: TGTGCCATCAGGGGGGCCGCCCAGACAGATACGCAGTATTTT. Translating gives CAIRGAAQTDTQYF.

The chain recombines TRBV7-6 with TRBJ2-7; maybe TRBD2 (6 bases). There are 20 residues in the CDR3. V shed 1 base and J shed 0 bases, with 25 bases lying between them. CDR1 is SGHVS, CDR2 FNYEAQ, per germline. The CDR3 protein is CASSLEARDWPLRSSYEQYV. CDR3 nucleotide sequence: TGTGCCAGCAGCTTAGAGGCCCGGGACTGGCCCCTAAGATCCTCCTACGAGCAGTACGTC.

The rearrangement links TRBV5-1 to TRBJ2-5, with D possibly matching TRBD2 (5 bases). This CDR3 is 13 amino acids long. The V end lost 4 bases, the J end lost 4 bases, and 11 bases lay between the germline ends. The germline gives CDR1 SGHRS, CDR2 YFSETQ. CDR3 sequence: CASSLGSRETQYF. CDR3 sequence (DNA): TGCGCCAGCAGCCTTGGGAGTCGAGAGACCCAGTACTTC.

CDR3 bases: TGTGCCAGCAGCTTAGATCCCCGGGACAGGGTGTTTGGGTACACTGAAGCTTTCTTT. Its translation is CASSLDPRDRVFGYTEAFF. The J gene is TRBJ1-1, the V gene TRBV11-2; 9 bases are a match to TRBD1. The V segment lost 0 bases and the J segment 3 bases; nucleotides outside the gene matches: 14. This CDR3 has 19 amino acids. Germline assignment: CDR1 SGHAT and CDR2 FQNNGV.

The chain combines TRBV10-3 with TRBJ1-2; TRBD1 is a possible D gene (5 bases). The V end was cut by 3 bases, the J end by 2 bases, with 7 bases between. The CDR3 has 13 amino acids. Germline CDR1 reads ENHRY; CDR2 reads SYGVKD. The CDR3 here is CAISERGNYGYTF. CDR3 bases: TGTGCCATCAGTGAACGGGGGAACTATGGCTACACCTTC.

The chain uses TRBV10-3 and TRBJ1-6, with D possibly matching TRBD1 (6 bases). This CDR3 spans 18 amino acids. The germline V gene has CDR1 ENHRY and CDR2 SYGVKD. With 2 bases removed from V and 0 bases from J, the gap between germline ends came to 14 bases. CDR3 amino acids: CAISERTGSGSYNSPLHF. The CDR3 nucleotides read TGTGCCATCAGTGAGCGAACAGGGTCTGGCTCCTATAATTCACCCCTCCACTTT.

CDR3 sequence: CASSTPFDEQFF. DNA of the CDR3: TGTGCCAGCAGTACTCCCTTCGATGAGCAGTTCTTC. The gene calls are TRBV6-2 or TRBV6-3 and TRBJ2-1; no firm D call. Germline-derived CDR1 and CDR2 are MNHEY and SVGEGT. V gave up 5 bases and J gave up 8 bases, with 10 bases separating them. The CDR3 runs 12 residues.

The chain uses TRBV7-9 and TRBJ2-3; a possible D gene is TRBD1 (6 bases). Germline values: CDR1 SEHNR, CDR2 FQNEAQ (reference sequence). This CDR3 contains 16 residues. V lost 5 bases and J lost 6, with 21 bases in between. The CDR3 bases are TGTGCCAGCAGCACCACCGGGACACCGCACATGGATACGCAGTATTTT. Its translation is CASSTTGTPHMDTQYF. The full variable domain, in which reference TRBV7-9 and TRBJ2-3 provide the parts outside the CDR3, is DTGVSQNPRHKITKRGQNVTFRCDPISEHNRLYWYRQTLGQGPEFLTYFQNEAQLEKSRLLSDRFSAERPKGSFSTLEIQRTEQGDSAMYLCASSTTGTPHMDTQYFGPGTRLTVL.

This clone was detected only once. This chain joins TRBV28 and TRBJ1-2, with D hard to call. Germline V gene data show CDR1 as MDHEN and CDR2 as SYDVKM. The V end lost 2 bases, the J end lost 8 bases, and 9 bases lay between the germline ends. This CDR3 has 12 amino acids. The CDR3 loop is CASSLVGGGYTF. DNA for the CDR3: TGTGCCAGCAGTTTAGTCGGAGGGGGCTACACCTTC.

The gene calls are TRBV21-1 and TRBJ2-7. TRBV21-1 is recorded as a pseudogene. The CDR3 sequence is 14 residues long. CDR3 region: CASSKGFGVGEQYF. CDR3 nucleotides: TGTGCCAGCAGCAAAGGGTTTGGGGTGGGCGAGCAGTACTTC.

This clone appeared a single time. The chain couples TRBV4-2 to TRBJ1-1; D uncertain. This CDR3 has 15 amino acids. From germline, CDR1 is LGHNA and CDR2 YNFKEQ. The V end was cut by 2 bases, the J end by 5 bases, with 15 bases between. Here the CDR3 DNA reads TGTGCCAGCAGCCAATGGGAGGGAGGCTTGACTGAAGCTTTCTTT. Translation: CASSQWEGGLTEAFF.

The count of this clone is one. The V and J genes are TRBV14 and TRBJ1-2; no clear D gene. Trimming stripped 4 bases from V and 2 bases from J, with 5 bases between. CDR3 length: 12 amino acids. The germline CDR1 and CDR2 sequences are SGHDN and FVKESK. CDR3 region: CASSLRNYGYTF. DNA of the CDR3: TGTGCCAGCAGCCTCAGGAACTATGGCTACACCTTC.